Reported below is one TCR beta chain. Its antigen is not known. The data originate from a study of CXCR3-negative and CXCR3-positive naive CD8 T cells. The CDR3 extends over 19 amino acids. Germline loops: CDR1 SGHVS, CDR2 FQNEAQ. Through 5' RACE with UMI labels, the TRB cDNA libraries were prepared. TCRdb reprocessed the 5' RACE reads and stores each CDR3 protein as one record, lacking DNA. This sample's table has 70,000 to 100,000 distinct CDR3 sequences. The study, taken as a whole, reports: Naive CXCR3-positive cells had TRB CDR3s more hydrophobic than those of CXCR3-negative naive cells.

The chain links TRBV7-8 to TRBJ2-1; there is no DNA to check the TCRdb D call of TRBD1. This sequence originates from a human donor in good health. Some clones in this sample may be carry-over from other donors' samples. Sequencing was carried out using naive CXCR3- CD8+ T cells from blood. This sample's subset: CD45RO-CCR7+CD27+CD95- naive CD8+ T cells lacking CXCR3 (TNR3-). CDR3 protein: CASSSPGHRSRQSYNEQFF. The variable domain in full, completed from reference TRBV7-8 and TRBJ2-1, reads GAGVSQSPRYKVAKRGQDVALRCDPISGHVSLFWYQQALGQGPEFLTYFQNEAQLDKSGLPSDRFFAERPEGSVSTLKIQRTQQEDSAVYLCASSSPGHRSRQSYNEQFFGPGTRLTVL.